The present TCR beta chain was sequenced within a study of cytomegalovirus exposure and HLA in healthy donors. Overall study findings and caveats: A later analysis linked a missense DCLRE1C variant to TCR beta V- and J-gene trimming. 87-base-pair reads could not separate some V segments, including TRBV6-2 and TRBV6-3. The study labeled more than 150 TCR beta chains cytomegalovirus-associated.

CDR1 and CDR2 (germline): DFQATT, SNEGSKA (reference sequence). This CDR3 contains 11 residues. The PCR employed 60 Vbeta primers together with 13 Jbeta primers. The method was immunoSEQ multiplex PCR; TCRdb's version includes in-frame clones alone and lacks a portion of them. The sample carries about 180,000 clones, around 75% recorded once. In the case of this clone: Its cognate antigen is unknown.

V and J are TRBV20-1 and TRBJ2-7; 8 bases agree with TRBD1. What was sequenced was PBMCs. This sequence originates from a female donor in good health and CMV-seronegative. This CDR3 is CTPTGVYEQYF. In DNA, the CDR3 is TGCACCCCGACAGGGGTCTACGAGCAGTACTTC.